The 19 T cell receptor beta chains listed next were all sequenced from one sample in a study of response to subunit inactivated influenza vaccine. TCRdb independently ran MiXCR on the RT-PCR reads; one entry per CDR3 protein. This repertoire shows 650,000 to 700,000 distinct CDR3 sequences, more than 15% found once; its top ten account for around a tenth. The specimen comprised PBMCs from blood, sampled roughly 12 days after vaccination. The receptor source for this set is a man aged 45-65 years who received an inactivated influenza vaccine.

This clonotype was seen a handful of times. The J gene is TRBJ2-6, the V gene TRBV28, with 7 positions matching TRBD2. Losses at the gene ends were 5 bases for V and 0 bases for J; bases not matched to a gene: 7. CDR3 length: 17 amino acids. CDR1 and CDR2 (germline): MDHEN, SYDVKM. For the CDR3, the DNA is TGTGCCAGCAGTACCAGGGACTACCTCTCTGGGGCCAACGTCCTGACTTTC. Amino acid sequence: CASSTRDYLSGANVLTF.

There are a few counts of this clonotype. This rearrangement joins TRBV11-2 to TRBJ2-7; 7 nucleotides agree with TRBD2. V was pared by 5 bases and J by 2 bases, with 6 bases of the junction left unmatched. The CDR3 is 14 amino acids. Germline loops: CDR1 SGHAT, CDR2 FQNNGV. The CDR3 DNA reads TGTGCCAGCAGCCCTCTTGGGGGGGCCTACGAGCAGTACTTC. The encoded protein is CASSPLGGAYEQYF.

There are a few counts of this clonotype. This sequence joins TRBV10-2 and TRBJ1-2, with 12 positions matching TRBD1. Unmatched junction bases numbered 10, after V lost 3 bases and J lost 8 bases. The CDR3 length is 16 residues. Germline CDR1 reads WSHSY; CDR2 reads SAAADI. The CDR3 DNA is TGCGCCAGCAGTGACCCGGGACAGGGGGCCCGGGAGGGCTACACCTTC. This codes for CASSDPGQGAREGYTF.

This clonotype was observed once. The V and J genes are TRBV19 and TRBJ2-5; D is possibly TRBD2 (6 bases). The V end lost 4 bases, the J end lost 9 bases, and 18 bases lay between the germline ends. The CDR3 extends over 14 amino acids. Germline V gives CDR1 LNHDA, CDR2 SQIVND (reference sequence). The CDR3 DNA follows: TGTGCCAGTAGTAGCGGGGCCAAAATTGCGGCCCAGTACTTC. Its translation: CASSSGAKIAAQYF.

This clonotype came up a few times. CDR3 sequence (DNA): TGCGCCAGCAGCTTCCAGCCTCGAACCCAAGCGGGGACAGATACGCAGTATTTT. Translation: CASSFQPRTQAGTDTQYF. The chain carries TRBV5-1 and TRBJ2-3; 7 nucleotides match TRBD2. The CDR3 has 18 amino acids. Per germline, CDR1 SGHRS and CDR2 YFSETQ. V shed 2 bases, J shed 3 bases, and the junction held 15 bases outside the gene matches.

V is TRBV27 and J is TRBJ1-2, with 7 bases fitting TRBD1. The CDR3 loop spans 15 amino acids. In germline, CDR1 is MNHEY, CDR2 SMNVEV (reference sequence). The junction had 6 bases not matched to a gene; V was cut back by 0 bases and J by 5 bases. The CDR3 bases are TGTGCCAGCAGTTTATCACAGGGGTCACGTTATGGCTACACCTTC. Amino acid sequence: CASSLSQGSRYGYTF.

The rearrangement joins TRBV20-1 to TRBJ1-5; D remains unclear. Germline V gene data show CDR1 as DFQATT and CDR2 as SNEGSKA (reference sequence). CDR3 length: 14 residues. The V end lost 0 bases, the J end lost 2 bases, and 8 bases lay between the germline ends. CDR3: CSARDAGGNQPQHF. The CDR3 DNA is TGCAGTGCTAGAGATGCCGGGGGCAATCAGCCCCAGCATTTT.

The chain links TRBV24-1 to TRBJ2-1, with D possibly matching TRBD1 (5 bases). Trimming removed 2 bases at V and 7 bases at J, with 20 bases between. CDR3 size: 17 residues. CDR1 KGHDR and CDR2 SFDVKD come from the germline V gene. The CDR3: CATSDYPRGPTGNEQFF. The CDR3 DNA follows: TGTGCCACCAGTGATTACCCTAGGGGTCCGACTGGTAATGAGCAGTTCTTC.

This clonotype was found many times. The CDR3 spells CASSQDLAGSYNEQFF. CDR3 coding DNA: TGTGCCAGCAGCCAGGATCTAGCGGGCTCCTACAATGAGCAGTTCTTC. The V gene is TRBV4-2, the J gene TRBJ2-1; 8 bases agree with TRBD2. The CDR3 is 16 amino acids. Germline V gives CDR1 LGHNA, CDR2 YNFKEQ. With 3 bases clipped from V and 0 bases from J, the junction kept 4 bases outside the gene matches.

A few counts support this clonotype. The chain has TRBV3-1 and TRBJ1-1; no clear D. The CDR3 covers 13 residues. Trimming shortened V by 2 bases and J by 7 bases, and 11 bases separated the two germline ends. Germline V gene sequence: CDR1 LGHDT, CDR2 YNNKEL (reference sequence). CDR3 in DNA: TGTGCCAGCAGCCAACAAGGGATCGGTGAAGCTTTCTTT. Translation gives CASSQQGIGEAFF.

This chain uses TRBV7-9 with TRBJ1-1, with 7 bases identical to TRBD1. Looked up from germline, CDR1 is SEHNR and CDR2 is FQNEAQ (reference sequence). The ends lost 5 bases at V and 5 bases at J; junction bases unmatched: 14. The CDR3 covers 16 residues. The CDR3 here is CASSKQGLGKKTEAFF. The CDR3 nucleotides read TGTGCCAGCAGCAAACAGGGGTTGGGAAAGAAAACTGAAGCTTTCTTT.

This clonotype has a handful of counts. V and J are TRBV29-1 and TRBJ2-7; D not resolved. The germline CDR1 and CDR2 sequences are SQVTM and ANQGSEA. The CDR3 is 12 amino acids. Deletions cut 3 bases from V and 4 bases from J, with 10 bases between. In nucleotides, the CDR3 is TGCAGCGTTGATTTGGGCGGTTACGAGCAGTACTTC. Its translation is CSVDLGGYEQYF.

This clonotype was observed a few times. The chain recombines TRBV3-1 with TRBJ2-3; 7 nucleotides match TRBD2. V lost 0 bases and J lost 1; bases outside the gene matches: 4. The CDR3 consists of 16 residues. Germline CDR1 reads LGHDT; CDR2 reads YNNKEL (reference sequence). In DNA, the CDR3 is TGTGCCAGCAGCCAAGAACGCGGGAGTGGCACAGATACGCAGTATTTT. It specifies CASSQERGSGTDTQYF.

This clonotype showed up just a few times. The chain carries TRBV27 and TRBJ2-3; 10 bases map to TRBD2. The CDR3 length is 15 residues. The V gene's germline CDR1 is MNHEY and CDR2 SMNVEV (reference sequence). After removal of 3 bases from V and 3 bases from J, the junction contained 3 bases not matched to a gene. CDR3 protein: CASSFEREGTDTQYF. The DNA for the CDR3 is TGTGCCAGCAGTTTCGAGCGGGAGGGGACAGATACGCAGTATTTT.

This clonotype was observed a few times. The J gene is TRBJ1-2, the V gene TRBV6-1, with 9 nucleotides matching TRBD1. Germline V CDR1 and CDR2: MNHNS, SASEGT. The length of the CDR3 is 15 residues. V was pared by 5 bases and J by 8 bases, with 12 bases of the junction left unmatched. The CDR3 coding sequence is TGTGCCAGCAGTACCCCCGGGACAGGGACTGGGGGCTACACCTTC. This gives the protein CASSTPGTGTGGYTF.

This clonotype was observed many times. This chain links TRBV7-2 with TRBJ1-5; no reliable D call. Germline-derived CDR1 and CDR2 are SGHTA and FQGNSA. V lost 3 bases and J 3 bases, leaving 6 bases between the germline ends. The length of the CDR3 is 13 residues. As DNA, the CDR3 is TGTGCCAGCAGCTTTGTAGACAATCAGCCCCAGCATTTT. This encodes CASSFVDNQPQHF.

The V gene is TRBV11-2, the J gene TRBJ2-3; TRBD1 matches at 8 bases. There are 14 residues in the CDR3. CDR1 is SGHAT, CDR2 FQNNGV, per germline. Trimming took 5 bases from V and 3 from J; bases not matched to a gene: 4. As DNA, the CDR3 is TGTGCCAGCAGCCAGGACAGGGTAACAGATACGCAGTATTTT. Encoded protein: CASSQDRVTDTQYF.

This clonotype occurred a few times. The J gene is TRBJ2-1, the V gene TRBV5-1; D is unclear. The CDR3 extends over 17 amino acids. The V gene's germline CDR1 is SGHRS and CDR2 YFSETQ. Trimming took 4 bases from V and 0 from J, leaving 17 bases between them. This chain's CDR3 is CASSKTSTLISYNEQFF. The DNA of the CDR3 is TGCGCCAGCAGCAAAACATCGACACTTATCTCCTACAATGAGCAGTTCTTC.

This clonotype was detected only a few times. The chain uses TRBV10-3 and TRBJ2-5, with D perhaps matching TRBD1 (6 bases). The CDR3 sequence is 14 residues long. V gave up 4 bases and J gave up 0 bases, with 9 bases separating them. CDR1 and CDR2 (germline): ENHRY, SYGVKD. CDR3 in DNA: TGTGCCATCAGTGCCCGGACAGACCAAGAGACCCAGTACTTC. Its protein is CAISARTDQETQYF.